These 30 T cell receptor beta chains were all obtained from the same sample, sequenced in a study of CD8+ T cells in alopecia areata. The sample's treatment: oral pan-JAK inhibitor, 5-10 mg twice daily. Extracted from the samples, RNA was reverse transcribed into cDNA to serve as the sequencing template. Clones were read by immunoSEQ multiplex PCR, and TCRdb kept only the in-frame ones, dropping some. The sample lists about 120,000 clones; 50% to 55% were seen once. The sequenced sample was CD4+ T cells sorted from blood, obtained at week 4, from a patient treated with tofacitinib. The receptors come from a human donor with alopecia areata.

This clone was picked up a small number of times. The chain couples TRBV27 to TRBJ1-5; D unresolved. With 0 bases removed from V and 4 bases from J, the gap between germline ends came to 10 bases. This CDR3 comprises 15 residues. Germline values: CDR1 MNHEY, CDR2 SMNVEV (reference sequence). CDR3 sequence: CASSLSLTDNQPQHF. For the CDR3, the DNA is TGTGCCAGCAGTTTATCGCTTACAGATAATCAGCCCCAGCATTTT.

The gene calls are TRBV2 and TRBJ2-1; possibly TRBD1 for D (6 bases). V lost 5 bases to trimming and J lost 6 bases, with 17 bases between them. The CDR3 is 15 residues long. Per the germline V gene, CDR1 is SNHLY and CDR2 is FYNNEI. CDR3 sequence: CASSLILGAVNEQFF. In DNA, the CDR3 is TGTGCCAGCAGTCTTATCCTGGGGGCGGTCAATGAGCAGTTCTTC.

V and J are TRBV5-4 and TRBJ2-3; TRBD2 aligns across 9 bases. The ends lost 0 bases at V and 1 base at J; junction bases unmatched: 3. The CDR3 consists of 16 residues. Germline V gives CDR1 SGHNT, CDR2 YYREEE (reference sequence). The CDR3 DNA is TGTGCCAGCAGCTTGGGTGTAGCGGGGGGCACAGATACGCAGTATTTT. This gives the protein CASSLGVAGGTDTQYF.

CDR3 sequence reads: CASSVARADPQYF. The CDR3 DNA sequence: TGTGCCAGCAGCGTAGCTCGGGCGGATCCGCAGTATTTT. V gene TRBV9 combines with J gene TRBJ2-3; unclear D gene. V dropped 0 bases and J dropped 10 bases, with 12 bases sitting between them. The germline CDR1 and CDR2 sequences are SGDLS and YYNGEE. The CDR3 totals 13 residues.

The rearrangement joins TRBV30 to TRBJ2-2; D is perhaps TRBD1 (5 bases). CDR3 length: 16 residues. The germline V gene encodes CDR1 GTSNPN and CDR2 SVGIG (reference sequence). Trimming left V 1 base short and J 2 bases short, with 14 bases between. The DNA for the CDR3 is TGTGCCTGGAGTGGACTCAGGGTCACCAACACCGGGGAGCTGTTTTTT. Protein sequence: CAWSGLRVTNTGELFF.

The J gene is TRBJ2-1, the V gene TRBV30; D possibly corresponds to TRBD1 (6 bases). The V gene's germline CDR1 is GTSNPN and CDR2 SVGIG (reference sequence). This CDR3 region has 12 residues. V was cut by 3 bases and J by 13 bases, with 16 bases left in between. CDR3 sequence: CAWRGGWEVQFF. The CDR3 DNA reads as TGTGCCTGGAGAGGGGGTTGGGAAGTTCAGTTCTTC. Based on the CDR3 plus reference TRBV30 and TRBJ2-1, the full variable domain is SQTIHQWPATLVQPVGSPLSLECTVEGTSNPNLYWYRQAAGRGLQLLFYSVGIGQISSEVPQNLSASRPQDRQFILSSKKLLLSDSGFYLCAWRGGWEVQFFGPGTRLTVL.

This clone appeared a single time. The J gene is TRBJ1-4, the V gene TRBV25-1; the match to TRBD1 covers 7 bases. The CDR3 runs 14 residues. V lost 5 bases, J lost 7 bases, and 7 bases stayed unmatched. The germline CDR1 and CDR2 sequences are MGHDK and SYGVNS. The CDR3 DNA reads TGTGCCAGCAGTAAGACAGGGTCGGCTGAAAAACTGTTTTTT. Translating it yields CASSKTGSAEKLFF.

The chain is built from TRBV23-1 and TRBJ1-2, with no clear D. TRBV23-1 is marked as an open reading frame, function uncertain. The CDR3 is made up of 14 amino acids. The germline V and J ends were trimmed by 0 bases and 5 bases, with 10 bases remaining between them. CDR3 protein: CASSQSVVPYGYTF. The CDR3, as DNA: TGCGCCAGCAGTCAATCCGTGGTCCCGTATGGCTACACCTTC.

CDR3 region: CASSVVRERGEQFF. The CDR3 DNA reads as TGTGCCAGCAGCGTAGTCAGAGAAAGGGGTGAGCAGTTCTTC. The chain recombines TRBV9 with TRBJ2-1, with a possible D match to TRBD1 (5 bases). This CDR3 has 14 amino acids. V gave up 0 bases and J gave up 9 bases, with 13 bases separating them. Germline V gives CDR1 SGDLS, CDR2 YYNGEE.

The rearrangement uses TRBV29-1 and TRBJ2-1; 9 nucleotides match TRBD1. The CDR3 sequence is 14 residues long. V was clipped by 7 bases and J by 6 bases; unmatched bases: 10. Per the germline V gene, CDR1 is SQVTM and CDR2 is ANQGSEA. Written as DNA, the CDR3 is TGCAGCGCTTGGGACAGGGCGTTTAGCAATGAGCAGTTCTTC. This translates into CSAWDRAFSNEQFF.

This clone was seen a few times. This rearrangement joins TRBV9 to TRBJ1-3; 8 nucleotides align to TRBD1. Germline V lookup: CDR1 SGDLS, CDR2 YYNGEE. With V trimmed by 3 bases and J by 4 bases, 9 bases remained unmatched. The CDR3 sequence is 16 residues long. The CDR3 protein is CASSATGVRSGNTIYF. CDR3 in DNA: TGTGCCAGCAGCGCGACAGGGGTCAGATCCGGAAACACCATATATTTT.

The V gene is TRBV4-1, the J gene TRBJ2-1; D unresolved. The CDR3 extends over 13 amino acids. Germline V CDR1 and CDR2: MGHRA, YSYEKL. V was cut by 4 bases and J by 9 bases, with 13 bases left in between. CDR3: CASSRGPSSEQFF. The DNA for the CDR3 is TGCGCCAGCAGCCGAGGACCGTCCTCTGAGCAGTTCTTC.

In this sample, this clone turned up once. This chain joins TRBV6-6 and TRBJ2-5; TRBD2 agrees at 8 bases. This CDR3 has 14 amino acids. Germline CDR1 is MNHNY and CDR2 is SVGAGI (reference sequence). The J segment lost 4 bases and the V segment lost 8 bases, leaving 9 bases of the junction unmatched. CDR3 coding DNA: TGTGCCAGCGGGGGGAGCGGGAGAGGAGAGACCCAGTACTTC. This translates into CASGGSGRGETQYF.

This clone was observed a single time. The chain is built from TRBV30 and TRBJ2-6; D unresolved. CDR3 size: 13 residues. Trimming cost V 0 bases and J 5 bases, with 5 bases left between them. Per the germline V gene, CDR1 is GTSNPN and CDR2 is SVGIG (reference sequence). CDR3 region: CAWSVSRANVLTF. CDR3 DNA: TGTGCCTGGAGTGTAAGCAGGGCCAACGTCCTGACTTTC.

This chain joins TRBV30 and TRBJ2-5, with no clear D. Germline V gene lookup returns CDR1 GTSNPN and CDR2 SVGIG (reference sequence). V lost 2 bases and J lost 5, with 6 bases in between. This CDR3 has 11 amino acids. The CDR3 DNA reads as TGTGCCTGGAGTTTGATGGAGACCCAGTACTTC. This translates into CAWSLMETQYF.

This clone was detected only a few times. Other DNA sequences in the same sample also yield this CDR3. The chain employs TRBV9 and TRBJ1-2, with D possibly TRBD1 on 5 matching bases. This CDR3 has 14 residues. V shed 0 bases and J shed 4 bases, with 10 bases lying between them. Germline V gives CDR1 SGDLS, CDR2 YYNGEE. CDR3 nucleotides: TGTGCCAGCAGCGTAGGAGGGACGGCCTATGGCTACACCTTC. It yields the protein CASSVGGTAYGYTF.

This sequence joins TRBV11-2 and TRBJ2-7; D uncertain. CDR1 is SGHAT and CDR2 is FQNNGV in the germline V gene. Trimming cost V 0 bases and J 6 bases, with 15 bases left between them. The CDR3 is made up of 15 amino acids. The CDR3 reads CASSLDDSMLGEQYF. The CDR3, as DNA: TGTGCCAGCAGCTTAGATGATAGTATGTTAGGCGAGCAGTACTTC. The variable domain in full, completed from reference TRBV11-2 and TRBJ2-7, reads EAGVAQSPRYKIIEKRQSVAFWCNPISGHATLYWYQQILGQGPKLLIQFQNNGVVDDSQLPKDRFSAERLKGVDSTLKIQPAKLEDSAVYLCASSLDDSMLGEQYFGPGTRLTVT.

With regard to this clone: Other DNA variants within this sample encode the same CDR3. The rearrangement uses TRBV7-3 and TRBJ2-1, with a possible D match to TRBD2 (5 bases). V dropped 5 bases and J dropped 3 bases, with 11 bases sitting between them. CDR1 is SGHTA, CDR2 FQGTGA, per germline. The CDR3 covers 14 residues. The chain's CDR3 is CASSRSGDYNEQFF. The CDR3 DNA follows: TGTGCCAGCAGCCGATCCGGGGACTACAATGAGCAGTTCTTC.

The genes are TRBV30 and TRBJ1-2; D call uncertain. V was trimmed by 0 bases and J by 3 bases, leaving 5 bases between them. From germline, CDR1 is GTSNPN and CDR2 SVGIG (reference sequence). The CDR3 has 12 amino acids. CDR3 region: CAWSVWDYGYTF. The CDR3 DNA sequence: TGTGCCTGGAGTGTATGGGACTATGGCTACACCTTC.

A few counts support this clone. The CDR3 reads CASSYSTGTPYYGYTF. DNA of the CDR3: TGTGCCAGCAGTTACTCGACCGGGACTCCCTATTATGGCTACACCTTC. V and J are TRBV6-6 and TRBJ1-2, with D tentatively TRBD1 (5 bases). The CDR3 covers 16 residues. Deletions cut 0 bases from V and 5 bases from J, with 16 bases between. CDR1 is MNHNY and CDR2 is SVGAGI in the germline V gene (reference sequence).

The chain carries TRBV18 and TRBJ1-5; maybe TRBD1 (6 bases). Trimming cost V 4 bases and J 4 bases, with 14 bases left between them. The CDR3 loop spans 15 amino acids. Germline assignment: CDR1 KGHSH and CDR2 LQKENI. CDR3 DNA sequence: TGTGCCAGCTCACACACAGGGCGCGGAAATCAGCCCCAGCATTTT. Its translation: CASSHTGRGNQPQHF. The full variable domain, its missing parts supplied by reference TRBV18 and TRBJ1-5, is NAGVMQNPRHLVRRRGQEARLRCSPMKGHSHVYWYRQLPEEGLKFMVYLQKENIIDESGMPKERFSAEFPKEGPSILRIQQVVRGDSAAYFCASSHTGRGNQPQHFGDGTRLSIL.

This chain links TRBV6-9 with TRBJ2-7, with 9 bases that match TRBD1. Looked up from germline, CDR1 is MNHGY and CDR2 is SVAAGI. V gave up 1 base and J gave up 7 bases; unmatched junction bases: 5. This CDR3 contains 14 residues. For the CDR3, the DNA is TGTGCCAGCAGTTATTTGGGACAGGGAGATGAGCAGTACTTC. Translation: CASSYLGQGDEQYF.

The gene calls are TRBV29-1 and TRBJ2-5; tentative D call: TRBD2 (5 bases). The J call may be faulty, since TRBJ2-7 better matches the DNA end. Germline V gene data show CDR1 as SQVTM and CDR2 as ANQGSEA. The CDR3 runs 13 residues. CDR3 region: CSVGRGLSYEQYF. CDR3 nucleotides: TGCAGCGTTGGTCGGGGTTTGAGCTACGAGCAGTACTTC.

This clone was counted a few times. This rearrangement joins TRBV7-8 to TRBJ2-7, with 7 bases that match TRBD2. The V gene end was trimmed by 3 bases and the J gene end by 0 bases; junction bases not matched to a gene: 2. Germline-derived CDR1 and CDR2 are SGHVS and FQNEAQ. The CDR3 has 14 residues. In nucleotides, the CDR3 is TGTGCCAGCAGCTTTTCGGGGGGCTCCTACGAGCAGTACTTC. Protein: CASSFSGGSYEQYF.

This sequence joins TRBV30 and TRBJ1-4, with 7 nucleotides matching TRBD1. Per germline, CDR1 GTSNPN and CDR2 SVGIG (reference sequence). The ends lost 5 bases at V and 4 bases at J; junction bases unmatched: 10. The CDR3 loop spans 15 amino acids. Here the CDR3 reads CAWAYGGQNNEKLFF. The CDR3, as DNA: TGTGCCTGGGCGTACGGGGGACAGAATAATGAAAAACTGTTTTTT.

This clone was seen only a few times. This CDR3 is CASSRGGRYEQYF. The CDR3 DNA reads TGTGCCAGCAGTAGAGGGGGCCGGTACGAGCAGTACTTC. V usage is TRBV6-5 and J usage is TRBJ2-7; 7 bases align to TRBD1. The CDR3 sequence is 13 residues long. The germline V gene encodes CDR1 MNHEY and CDR2 SVGAGI. J lost 4 bases, V lost 5 bases, and 5 bases had no gene match.

The sample holds a few counts of this clone. CDR3: CASSLTLAGGHNEQFF. In DNA, the CDR3 is TGCGCCAGCAGCTTGACACTAGCGGGGGGACACAATGAGCAGTTCTTC. The rearrangement uses TRBV5-1 and TRBJ2-1, with 12 bases lining up with TRBD2. Germline V CDR1 and CDR2: SGHRS, YFSETQ. The CDR3 spans 16 residues. The J segment lost 5 bases and the V segment lost 1 base, leaving 4 bases of the junction unmatched.

V and J are TRBV6-5 and TRBJ2-1; the match to TRBD2 covers 14 bases. In germline, CDR1 is MNHEY, CDR2 SVGAGI. V gave up 6 bases and J gave up 4 bases; unmatched junction bases: 2. The CDR3 runs 15 residues. The DNA for the CDR3 is TGTGCCAGCAGACGGACTAGCGGGGGGTACAATGAGCAGTTCTTC. As protein: CASRRTSGGYNEQFF.

The chain uses TRBV6-6 and TRBJ1-6; D unclear. V lost 6 bases to trimming and J lost 8 bases, with 11 bases between them. The germline V gene has CDR1 MNHNY and CDR2 SVGAGI (reference sequence). This CDR3 has 13 amino acids. The CDR3 coding sequence is TGTGCCAGCAGGGACCGAACGGATTCACCCCTCCACTTT. Translation: CASRDRTDSPLHF.

The rearrangement uses TRBV6-1 and TRBJ1-2; no definite D call. This CDR3 has 13 amino acids. Deletions cut 3 bases from V and 7 bases from J, with 12 bases between. Germline loops: CDR1 MNHNS, CDR2 SASEGT. This chain's CDR3 is CASSDPPRAGYTF. The DNA of the CDR3 is TGTGCCAGCAGTGACCCACCAAGGGCTGGCTACACCTTC.